The 5 T cell receptor beta chains listed next were all sequenced from one sample in a study of blood T cells in healthy people across ages. The authors ran a second PCR of 7 to 11 cycles using a sample-barcoded 5' primer and a J-beta primer mix. TCRdb recomputed calls from the 5' RACE reads with MiXCR, one row per CDR3 protein. The repertoire holds 1,500,000 or so distinct CDR3 sequences, roughly two fifths seen once, with approximately 4% in the top ten. Sequencing input: blood. All receptors derive from a woman aged 18-29 years in good health.

The chain has TRBV6-2 or TRBV6-3 and TRBJ2-5; TRBD2 is a possible D gene (6 bases). The J call is uncertain, as TRBJ2-1 better fits the DNA end. Germline loops: CDR1 MNHEY, CDR2 SVGEGT. This CDR3 region has 16 residues. CDR3: CASSYFAKTPGETQFF. CDR3 nucleotide sequence: TGTGCCAGCAGTTACTTCGCGAAGACTCCGGGGGAGACCCAGTTCTTC.

CDR3 residues: CASTRQGSITGEQYF. The CDR3 coding sequence is TGTGCCAGCACCCGACAGGGATCAATTACCGGTGAGCAGTACTTC. The rearrangement links TRBV7-9 to TRBJ2-5; 7 bases match TRBD1. Looked up from germline, CDR1 is SEHNR and CDR2 is FQNEAQ (reference sequence). V shed 7 bases and J 11 bases; nucleotides not matched to a gene: 19. This CDR3 has 15 residues.

The chain links TRBV29-1 to TRBJ1-2; 8 positions match TRBD1. CDR1 and CDR2 (germline): SQVTM, ANQGSEA. CDR3 length equals 12 residues. Losses at the gene ends were 6 bases for V and 6 bases for J; bases not matched to a gene: 6. The CDR3 spells CSVVGTGHGYTF. The CDR3 region has the DNA TGCAGCGTCGTTGGGACAGGCCATGGCTACACCTTC.

This clonotype was seen more than once but under ten times. J is TRBJ2-3 and V is TRBV6-6; perhaps TRBD2 as D (5 bases). The germline V and J ends were trimmed by 7 bases and 4 bases, with 18 bases remaining between them. Germline V gene sequence: CDR1 MNHNY, CDR2 SVGAGI (reference sequence). The length of the CDR3 is 15 residues. The CDR3 bases are TGTGCCAGCATAGGAGGATATGGTGTCGCAGATACGCAGTATTTT. Translation gives CASIGGYGVADTQYF.

This chain links TRBV5-1 with TRBJ1-4; D might be TRBD1 (6 bases). The CDR3 is made up of 14 amino acids. Trimming stripped 0 bases from V and 5 bases from J, with 8 bases between. Germline loops: CDR1 SGHRS, CDR2 YFSETQ. The CDR3 nucleotides read TGCGCCAGCAGCTTGGATCAGGGGAATGAAAAACTGTTTTTT. It is translated as CASSLDQGNEKLFF.